This T cell receptor beta chain was identified in a study of CD8 T cells in ankylosing spondylitis. Study-level points and caveats: In ankylosing spondylitis blood, a motif of roughly 8 highly homologous TCR beta variants appeared characteristic.

Making the TCR beta libraries involved quantitative 5'-RACE with molecular barcodes. A single record per CDR3 protein comes from TCRdb applying MiXCR to the 5' RACE reads. The data contain over 450,000 distinct CDR3 sequences, roughly an eighth of them seen just once; the ten biggest clones take up about 6.5%. Remarks on this clonotype: Its antigen is as yet unknown.

The V end lost 5 bases, the J end lost 3 bases, and 11 bases lay between the germline ends. The germline CDR1 and CDR2 sequences are SGHAT and FQNNGV. CDR3 length: 14 amino acids. Material for sequencing was blood, either unsorted or a sorted T cell fraction (not recorded which). The V and J genes are TRBV11-2 and TRBJ2-1, with a tentative D call TRBD1 (5 bases). The TCR was taken from a male donor with ankylosing spondylitis. The CDR3 sequence is CASSLAQDYNEQFF. CDR3 DNA sequence: TGTGCCAGCAGCCTGGCACAGGACTACAATGAGCAGTTCTTC. Based on the CDR3 plus reference TRBV11-2 and TRBJ2-1, the full variable domain is EAGVAQSPRYKIIEKRQSVAFWCNPISGHATLYWYQQILGQGPKLLIQFQNNGVVDDSQLPKDRFSAERLKGVDSTLKIQPAKLEDSAVYLCASSLAQDYNEQFFGPGTRLTVL.